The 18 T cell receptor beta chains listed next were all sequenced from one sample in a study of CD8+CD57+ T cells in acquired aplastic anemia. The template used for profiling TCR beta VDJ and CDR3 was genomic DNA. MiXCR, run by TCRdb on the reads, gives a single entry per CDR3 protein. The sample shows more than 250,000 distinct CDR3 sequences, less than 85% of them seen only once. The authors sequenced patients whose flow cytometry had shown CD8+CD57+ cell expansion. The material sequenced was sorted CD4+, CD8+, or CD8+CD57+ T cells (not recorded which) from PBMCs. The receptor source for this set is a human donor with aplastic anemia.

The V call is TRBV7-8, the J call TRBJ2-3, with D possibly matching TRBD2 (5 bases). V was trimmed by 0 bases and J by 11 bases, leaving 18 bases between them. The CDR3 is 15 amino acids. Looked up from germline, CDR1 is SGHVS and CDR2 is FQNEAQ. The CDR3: CASSLAGVGAKQQYF. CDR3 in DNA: TGTGCCAGCAGCTTAGCGGGAGTTGGCGCTAAGCAGCAGTATTTT.

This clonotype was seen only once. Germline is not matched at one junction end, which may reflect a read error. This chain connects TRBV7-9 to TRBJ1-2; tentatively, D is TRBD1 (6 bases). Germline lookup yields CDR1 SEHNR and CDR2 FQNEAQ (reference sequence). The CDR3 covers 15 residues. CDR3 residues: CASRGEGGSWGDQSF. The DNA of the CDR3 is TGTGCCAGCAGGGGGGAGGGGGGGAGCTGGGGCGACCAGTCCTTC.

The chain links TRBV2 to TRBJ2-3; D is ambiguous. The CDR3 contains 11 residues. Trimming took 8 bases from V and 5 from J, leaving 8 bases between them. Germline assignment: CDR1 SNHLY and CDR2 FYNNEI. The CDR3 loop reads CASVAGDTQYF. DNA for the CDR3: TGTGCCAGCGTGGCCGGAGATACGCAGTATTTT.

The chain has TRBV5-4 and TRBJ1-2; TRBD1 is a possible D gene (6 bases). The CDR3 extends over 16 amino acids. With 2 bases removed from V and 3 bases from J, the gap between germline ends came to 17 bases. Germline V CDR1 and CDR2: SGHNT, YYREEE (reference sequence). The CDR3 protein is CASSFPNGGLDYGYTF. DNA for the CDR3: TGTGCCAGCAGCTTTCCGAACGGGGGCTTGGACTATGGCTACACCTTC.

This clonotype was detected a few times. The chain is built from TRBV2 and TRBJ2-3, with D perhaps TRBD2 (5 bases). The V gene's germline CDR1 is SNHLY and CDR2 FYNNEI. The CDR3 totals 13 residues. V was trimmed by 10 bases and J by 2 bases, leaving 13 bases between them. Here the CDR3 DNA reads TGTGCCACCATGGGAGAATACACAGATACGCAGTATTTT. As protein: CATMGEYTDTQYF.

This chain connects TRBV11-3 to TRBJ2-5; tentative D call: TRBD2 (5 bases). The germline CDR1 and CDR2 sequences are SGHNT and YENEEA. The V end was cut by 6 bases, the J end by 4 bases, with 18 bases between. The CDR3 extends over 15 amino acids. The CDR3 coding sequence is TGTGCCAGCAGTTCAGATAGCGCGAGGGCAGAGACCCAGTACTTC. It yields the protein CASSSDSARAETQYF. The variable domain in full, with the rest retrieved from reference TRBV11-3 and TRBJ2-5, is EAGVVQSPRYKIIEKKQPVAFWCNPISGHNTLYWYLQNLGQGPELLIRYENEEAVDDSQLPKDRFSAERLKGVDSTLKIQPAELGDSAVYLCASSSDSARAETQYFGPGTRLLVL.

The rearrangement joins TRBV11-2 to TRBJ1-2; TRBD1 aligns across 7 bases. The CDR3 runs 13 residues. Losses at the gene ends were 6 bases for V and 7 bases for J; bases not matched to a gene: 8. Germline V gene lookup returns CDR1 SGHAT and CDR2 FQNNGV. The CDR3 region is CASSHDRVRGYTF. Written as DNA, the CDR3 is TGTGCCAGCAGTCACGACAGGGTCCGTGGCTACACCTTC.

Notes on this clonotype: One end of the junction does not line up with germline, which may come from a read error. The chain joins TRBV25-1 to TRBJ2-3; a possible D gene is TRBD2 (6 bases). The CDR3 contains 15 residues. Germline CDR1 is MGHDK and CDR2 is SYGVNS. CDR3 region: CASSALTGACDTQFF. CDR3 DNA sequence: TGTGCCAGCAGTGCCCTTACGGGAGCGTGCGATACGCAGTTTTTT.

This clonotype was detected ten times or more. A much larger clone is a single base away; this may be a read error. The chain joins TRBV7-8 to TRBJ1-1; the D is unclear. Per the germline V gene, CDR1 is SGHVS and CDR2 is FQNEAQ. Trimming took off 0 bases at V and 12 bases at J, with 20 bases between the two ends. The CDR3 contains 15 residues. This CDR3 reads CASSLAGGPDTQSFF. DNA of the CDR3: TGTGCCAGCAGCTTAGCGGGAGGTCCCGATACGCAGTCTTTCTTT.

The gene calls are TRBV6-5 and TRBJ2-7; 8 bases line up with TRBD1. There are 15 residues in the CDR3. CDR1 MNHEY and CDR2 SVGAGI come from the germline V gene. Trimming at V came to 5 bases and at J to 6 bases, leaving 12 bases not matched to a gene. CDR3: CASSPGQANLAEQYV. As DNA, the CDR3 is TGTGCCAGCAGTCCGGGACAGGCGAACCTGGCCGAGCAGTACGTC.

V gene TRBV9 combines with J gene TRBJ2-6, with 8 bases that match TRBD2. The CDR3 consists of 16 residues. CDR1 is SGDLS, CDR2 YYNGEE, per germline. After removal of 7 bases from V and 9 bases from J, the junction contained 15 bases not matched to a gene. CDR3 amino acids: CASGLAGNIRYNVLTF. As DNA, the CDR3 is TGTGCCAGCGGATTAGCGGGGAACATTCGGTACAACGTCCTGACTTTC.

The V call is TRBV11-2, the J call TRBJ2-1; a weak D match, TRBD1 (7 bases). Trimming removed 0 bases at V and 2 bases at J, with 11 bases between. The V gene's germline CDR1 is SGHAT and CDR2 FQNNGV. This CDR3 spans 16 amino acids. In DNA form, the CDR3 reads TGTGCCAGCAGCTTAGAGGGGGGACAGACCTACAATGAGCAGTTCTTC. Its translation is CASSLEGGQTYNEQFF.

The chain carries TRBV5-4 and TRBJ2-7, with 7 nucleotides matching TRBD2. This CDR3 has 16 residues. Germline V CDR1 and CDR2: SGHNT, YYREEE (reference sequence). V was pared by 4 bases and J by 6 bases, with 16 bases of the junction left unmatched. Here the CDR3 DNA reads TGTGCCAGCAGCATTACTAGCGAGGCGAACCTGGCCGAGCAGTACGTC. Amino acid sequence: CASSITSEANLAEQYV.

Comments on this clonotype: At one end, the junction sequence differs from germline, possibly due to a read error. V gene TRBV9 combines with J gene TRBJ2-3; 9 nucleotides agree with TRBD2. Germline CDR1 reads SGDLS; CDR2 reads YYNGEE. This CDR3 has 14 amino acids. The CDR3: CASGVAGDIQYYDF. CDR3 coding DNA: TGTGCCAGCGGAGTAGCGGGGGACATTCAGTACTACGATTTT.

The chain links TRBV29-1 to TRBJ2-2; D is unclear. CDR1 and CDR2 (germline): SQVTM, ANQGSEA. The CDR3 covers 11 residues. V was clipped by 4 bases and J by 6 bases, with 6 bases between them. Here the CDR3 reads CSVASSGELFF. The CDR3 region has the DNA TGCAGCGTTGCGTCCTCCGGGGAGCTGTTTTTT.

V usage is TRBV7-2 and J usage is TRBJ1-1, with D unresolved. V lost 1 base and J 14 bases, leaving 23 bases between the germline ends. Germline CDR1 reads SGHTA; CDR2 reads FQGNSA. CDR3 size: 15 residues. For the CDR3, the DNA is TGTGCCAGCAGCTTAGTAGGCACTAGCTCCTACGAGCAGTTCTTT. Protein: CASSLVGTSSYEQFF.

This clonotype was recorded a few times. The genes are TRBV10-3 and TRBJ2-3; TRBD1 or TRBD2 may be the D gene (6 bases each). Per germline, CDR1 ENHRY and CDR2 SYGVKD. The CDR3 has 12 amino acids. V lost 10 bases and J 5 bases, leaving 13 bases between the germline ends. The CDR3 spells CATGAVEDTQYF. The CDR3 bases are TGTGCCACGGGGGCGGTCGAAGATACGCAGTATTTT.

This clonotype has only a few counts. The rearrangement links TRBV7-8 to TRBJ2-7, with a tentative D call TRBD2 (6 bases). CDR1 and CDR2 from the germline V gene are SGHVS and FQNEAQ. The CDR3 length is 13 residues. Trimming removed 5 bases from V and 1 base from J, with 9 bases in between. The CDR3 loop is CASSRGTSYEQYV. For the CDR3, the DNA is TGTGCCAGCAGCAGAGGGACTTCCTACGAGCAGTACGTC.